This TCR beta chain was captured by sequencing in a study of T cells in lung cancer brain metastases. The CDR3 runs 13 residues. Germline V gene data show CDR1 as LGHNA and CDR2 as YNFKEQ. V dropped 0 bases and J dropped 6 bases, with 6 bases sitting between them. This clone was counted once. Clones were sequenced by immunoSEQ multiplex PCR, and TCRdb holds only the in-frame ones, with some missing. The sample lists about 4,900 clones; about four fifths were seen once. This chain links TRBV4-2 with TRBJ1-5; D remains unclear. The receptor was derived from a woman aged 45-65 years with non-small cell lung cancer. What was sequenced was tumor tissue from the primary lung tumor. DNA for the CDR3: TGTGCCAGCAGCCAAGATATAAGTCAGCCCCAGCATTTT. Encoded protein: CASSQDISQPQHF.